This T cell receptor beta chain comes out of a study of cytomegalovirus exposure and HLA in healthy donors (dated by TCRdb to about 2017). Broadly, across the study: An earlier analysis of some 550 of the donors reported roughly 270 Gb of sequence data and some 120 million unique TCR beta sequences from roughly 200 million T cells. Roughly 310 gigabases of sequencing data and approximately 84 million unique TCR sequences were included in an early release covering around 600 HLA-typed donors. Of the 300 to 400 genotyped donors, over 65% fell in the genetic ancestry cluster associated with self-reported Caucasian donors. The study was designed to test whether signatures of past pathogen exposure could be identified by cataloging public T cell receptors. The T cell repertoires of 666 subjects were profiled by immunosequencing and related to cytomegalovirus serostatus. A separate validation cohort of 90 to 150 different subjects was used in addition to the approximately 610-subject first cohort. To predict cytomegalovirus infection status, the study brought together high-throughput TCR immunosequencing, statistical association of individual TCRs with disease status, and machine learning. In a later analysis, previously published TCR beta repertoires from 500 to 750 donors were re-analyzed and high-resolution HLA genotyping was added so that TCR occurrence patterns could be studied. Rather than drawing on any new phenotypic data, the later analysis identified candidate immune exposures from TCR beta sequences and the way those sequences occurred across donors. An earlier analysis of 587 of the donors applied high-throughput TCR beta sequencing to assess whether each TCR beta V gene segment acted as functional or pseudogenic. Alongside the repertoire data, information on donor age, sex, ethnicity and CMV serostatus was compiled. A later genetic analysis used genome-wide SNP genotypes for about 60% of the roughly 670 donors, treating that subset as a discovery cohort. Every discovery cohort repertoire had been produced on one sequencing platform. Class I and class II HLA loci were covered by the typing at four-digit resolution. Typing coverage varied by locus: roughly 629-640 donors for A, B, C, DRB1 and DQB1; roughly 500 for DQA1; approximately 610 for DPA1; roughly 470 for DPB1. Several DR-DQ haplotypes were handled as single units for association and clustering because linkage in the cohort was strong. Across about 380 genotyped donors of the cohort, an average of approximately 200,000 unique TCR beta nucleotide sequences per donor were sequenced, and around 19% of those sequences were non-productive.

As regards this clone: The antigen this receptor binds is unknown. Base quality data are lacking; no much larger clone is found one base away.

The library was built by means of the immunoSEQ multiplex PCR assay. For the multiplex PCR, a mixture combining 60 forward primers for TCR Vbeta segments and 13 reverse primers for TCR Jbeta segments was used. Amplification of the CDR3 region of rearranged TCR beta genes was performed with a multiplex PCR assay on genomic DNA. The Illumina HiSeq System was used to sequence the amplified TCR beta libraries as 87-base-pair reads. On the study's bioinformatics: A later analysis counted about 76 million unique TCR beta chains across the 666 repertoires, and 10 million to 12 million of these chains were shared by at least two donors. A nearest-neighbor algorithm error-corrected the raw reads and collapsed the reads into unique sequences, merging closely related sequences to remove PCR and sequencing errors. Alignment of CDR3 sequences to IMGT reference sequences was used to assign V, D and J gene segments. For a sequence to be retained, at least a six-nucleotide match to both a V gene segment and a J gene segment was required. A rearrangement counted as productive if the CDR3 had no stop codons and remained in frame with V and J, and every other rearrangement counted as non-productive. CDR3 was defined by IMGT convention, running from the second conserved V-encoded cysteine to the conserved J-encoded phenylalanine. The earlier analysis of fewer than 750 of the donors excluded sequences that lacked an unambiguous match to a single V gene segment. An earlier analysis of several hundred of the donors classified V segments as functional when productive rearrangements were above 56.7% and as segregating when the standard deviation between donors was above 5%. A statistical classification framework was developed to diagnose cytomegalovirus status using the catalog of TCR beta chain sequences. In a later analysis, V and J genes were assigned by comparing TCR nucleotide sequences against IMGT/GENE-DB human TR gene sequences. Using the TCRdist pipeline, a later analysis assigned CDR3 sequences along with most-parsimonious VDJ recombination scenarios. In a later analysis, each TCR beta chain was defined by its CDR3 amino acid sequence together with its V-gene family, and reads lacking a unique V-gene family were excluded. As a way to deal with suspected cross-contamination and a sequencing artifact, a later analysis dropped 592 nucleotide sequences that were highly shared and had low generation probability. For each public chain, a later analysis derived a clonal expansion index from normalized ranks of inferred template counts within each repertoire. In a later analysis, generation probabilities were computed using a VDJ recombination model fitted to out-of-frame rearrangements, and the results were checked against IGoR. In a later analysis, TCR-TCR, TCR-HLA and TCR-CMV co-occurrence was scored with hypergeometric tests, and a repertoire-size bias correction was applied to TCR pairs. A later analysis estimated false discovery rates by permuting HLA or CMV assignments 20 times. In a later analysis, co-occurring TCRs were grouped using DBSCAN, with TCRdist sequence similarity added in when clustering inside HLA-allele-positive subsets. Repertoires with fewer than 30,000 or more than 120,000 public chains were left out of co-occurrence clustering, as were four to six repertoires with anomalous nucleotide sharing. TCRdb took over this immuneACCESS table, retaining in-frame rearrangements with V and J assigned. Such tables are incomplete; in checked studies, under half of the missing clones stem from an unresolved V gene, and the remainder is unexplained. That table furnishes V, J and clone size, whereas the DNA furnished D and trimming. This sample has around 150,000 clones in its table, and approximately 80% of those were observed once. Clones ranked in the top ten supply around 3% of the sample.

Study-wide conclusions, independent of this receptor: The classifier was reported to diagnose cytomegalovirus status with high specificity and sensitivity in both the original and validation cohorts. According to the authors, the approach could potentially be generalized to other disease states and immunological phenotypes. In an earlier analysis of approximately 590 of the donors, most TCR beta V segments were observed in productive rearrangements about 90% or about 30% of the time, broadly matching IMGT annotations. In a later genetic analysis, a missense DCLRE1C variant was associated with V-gene and J-gene trimming of TCR beta chains, and the association was replicated in an independent cohort. At a false discovery rate of 0.05, a later analysis linked some 18,000 TCR beta sequences to specific HLA alleles. When HLA alleles, especially DR and DQ, strongly co-occurred, TCR associations were difficult to assign to individual alleles. Three of the identified cytomegalovirus-associated TCR beta chains were confirmed in vitro to be specific for cytomegalovirus antigens. Because HLA typing was missing for some donors at each locus, association tests included only the typed subset. Some IMGT-functional V segments, including TRBV6-2 and TRBV6-3, could not be distinguished by the 87-base-pair reads and were therefore excluded. Several of the top co-occurrence clusters appeared to be linked to parvovirus B19, influenza, CMV and Epstein-Barr virus, according to a later analysis. Immune exposure information for the cohort was limited to CMV serostatus. In this cohort, only TCR beta chains were sequenced, and detectable features were limited by the absence of alpha or paired-chain data. Most TCR sequences were seen in very few donors, while some public TCRs were found in many individuals. In a later analysis, the rate of TCR association differed among HLA loci, with DRB1 alleles having the most associated TCRs and HLA-C alleles having the fewest. Because counts were too low, fewer than 20 rarely observed V segments, including chromosome 9 orphons, were excluded from the earlier analysis of about 500 of the donors. Most CMV-associated TCR beta chains appeared to be HLA-restricted in a later analysis, and the HLA associations seemed to be driven largely by CMV exposure. In a later analysis, HLA-associated TCR beta chains showed more clonal expansion and lower generation probabilities than non-associated chains that were equally common. Linkage disequilibrium might explain the correlated functional status among segregating V segments, but an unknown experimental factor could not be excluded. A further reported finding was that TCR beta sequences accurately predicted the HLA-A and HLA-B alleles for most subjects in the first cohort. A cluster of highly shared sequence variants was judged likely to be a technical artifact of the sequencing pipeline. According to a later genetic analysis, donors in an Asian-associated ancestry cluster had fewer N-insertions in productive TCRs than the approximately 670-donor mean. Presence/absence analyses assumed roughly uniform sequencing depth across donors, an assumption that may not hold. A total of 150 to 200 TCR beta chains were listed by the study as associated with cytomegalovirus.

The cohort was made up of 666 healthy bone marrow donors. At the time of sampling, every cohort member was nominally healthy, though immune exposures that went unrecorded were likely present. The donor tested CMV seronegative, placing the donor among the roughly 340 seronegative members of the cohort. A peripheral blood sample was provided by each donor, and peripheral blood mononuclear cells were used for TCR beta sequencing. Genomic DNA was extracted from the blood cell samples with the Qiagen DNeasy Blood Extraction Kit. CDR1 KGHSH and CDR2 LQKENI were looked up in the germline V gene. Trimmed from V: 3 bases; trimmed from J: 7 bases; junction bases lacking a gene match: 12. The CDR3 measures 17 amino acids from cysteine to phenylalanine. Only the CDR3 portion is preserved as DNA: 51 bases, with reading frame beginning at the first base.

This sequence originates from a male donor in good health and CMV-seronegative. Recombination joined TRBV18 with TRBJ2-1, with 10 bases matching TRBD2. The specimen was PBMCs. The nucleotide sequence is TGTGCCAGCTCACCGGCTAGCGGGAGTAAGGGAGGGAATGAGCAGTTCTTC. Its protein product is CASSPASGSKGGNEQFF.